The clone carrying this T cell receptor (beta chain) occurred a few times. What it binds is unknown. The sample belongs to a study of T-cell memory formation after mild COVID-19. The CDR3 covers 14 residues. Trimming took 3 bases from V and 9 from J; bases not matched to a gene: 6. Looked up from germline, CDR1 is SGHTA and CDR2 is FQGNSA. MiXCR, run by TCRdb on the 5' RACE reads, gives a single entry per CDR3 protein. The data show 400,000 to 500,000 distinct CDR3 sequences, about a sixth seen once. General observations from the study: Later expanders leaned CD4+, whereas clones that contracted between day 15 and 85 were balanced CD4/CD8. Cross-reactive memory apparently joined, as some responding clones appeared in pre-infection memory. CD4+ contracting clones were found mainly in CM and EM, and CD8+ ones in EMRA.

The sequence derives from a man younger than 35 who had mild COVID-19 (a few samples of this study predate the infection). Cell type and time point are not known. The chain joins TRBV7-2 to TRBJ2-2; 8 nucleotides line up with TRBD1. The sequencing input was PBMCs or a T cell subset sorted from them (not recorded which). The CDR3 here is CASSFRQGRRELFF. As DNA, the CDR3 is TGTGCCAGCAGCTTCCGACAGGGGAGGAGGGAGCTGTTTTTT.